This T cell receptor (beta chain) emerged from a study of OX40 agonist ivuxolimab in advanced cancers. Assay: immunoSEQ multiplex PCR; the TCRdb copy retains only in-frame clones and omits some. The table includes over 85,000 clones, roughly nine tenths detected once. Source: CD4+ or CD8+ T cells sorted from blood, taken in a trial of the OX40 agonist ivuxolimab. This receptor was obtained from an adult with an advanced solid tumor such as melanoma, head and neck, liver or kidney cancer.

The CDR3 loop reads CASSLGPQVQETQYF. CDR3 DNA sequence: TGTGCCAGCAGCTTAGGACCACAGGTTCAGGAGACCCAGTACTTC. The chain couples TRBV7-2 to TRBJ2-5; TRBD1 is a possible D gene (5 bases). This CDR3 is built from 15 residues. The V gene's germline CDR1 is SGHTA and CDR2 FQGNSA. Trimming stripped 1 base from V and 5 bases from J, with 14 bases between.